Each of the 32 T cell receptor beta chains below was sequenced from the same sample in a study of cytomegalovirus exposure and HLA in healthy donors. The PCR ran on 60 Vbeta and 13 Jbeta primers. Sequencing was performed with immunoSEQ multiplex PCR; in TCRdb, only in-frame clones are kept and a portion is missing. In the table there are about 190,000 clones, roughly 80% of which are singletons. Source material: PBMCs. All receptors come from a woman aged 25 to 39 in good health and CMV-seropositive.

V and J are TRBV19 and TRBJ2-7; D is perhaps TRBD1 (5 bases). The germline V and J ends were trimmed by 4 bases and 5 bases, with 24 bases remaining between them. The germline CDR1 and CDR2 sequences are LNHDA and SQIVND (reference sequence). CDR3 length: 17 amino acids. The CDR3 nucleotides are TGTGCCAGTAGTACCCTAGGTCGAGGAGCTAAAGGGGACGAGCAGTACTTC. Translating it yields CASSTLGRGAKGDEQYF.

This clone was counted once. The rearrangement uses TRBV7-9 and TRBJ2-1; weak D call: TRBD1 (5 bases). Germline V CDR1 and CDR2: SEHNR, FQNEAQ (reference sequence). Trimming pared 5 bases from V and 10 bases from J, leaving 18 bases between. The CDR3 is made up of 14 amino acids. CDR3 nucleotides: TGTGCCAGCAGCAGACCCGTAGGGGCAGCGGAGCAGTTCTTC. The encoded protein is CASSRPVGAAEQFF.

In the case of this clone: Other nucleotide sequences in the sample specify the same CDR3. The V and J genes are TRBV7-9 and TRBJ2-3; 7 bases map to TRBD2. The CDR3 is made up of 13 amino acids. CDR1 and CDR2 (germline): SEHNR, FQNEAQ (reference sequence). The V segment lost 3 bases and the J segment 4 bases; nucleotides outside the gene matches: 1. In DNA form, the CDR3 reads TGTGCCAGCAGCTTGGGAGGGGCAGATACGCAGTATTTT. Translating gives CASSLGGADTQYF.

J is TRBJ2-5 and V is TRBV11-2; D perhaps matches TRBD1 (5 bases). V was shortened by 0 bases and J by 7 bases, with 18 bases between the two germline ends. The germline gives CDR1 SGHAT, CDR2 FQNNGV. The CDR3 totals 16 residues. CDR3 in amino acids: CASSLDPDSVVGTQYF. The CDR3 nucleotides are TGTGCCAGCAGCTTAGATCCAGACAGCGTTGTGGGGACCCAGTACTTC.

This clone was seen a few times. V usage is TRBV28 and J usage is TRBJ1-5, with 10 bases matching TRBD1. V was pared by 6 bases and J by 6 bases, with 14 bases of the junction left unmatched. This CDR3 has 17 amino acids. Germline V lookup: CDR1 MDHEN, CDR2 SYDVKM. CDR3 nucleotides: TGTGCCAGCAGCCGGGACAGGGGATATCAGGACAGTCAGCCCCAGCATTTT. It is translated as CASSRDRGYQDSQPQHF.

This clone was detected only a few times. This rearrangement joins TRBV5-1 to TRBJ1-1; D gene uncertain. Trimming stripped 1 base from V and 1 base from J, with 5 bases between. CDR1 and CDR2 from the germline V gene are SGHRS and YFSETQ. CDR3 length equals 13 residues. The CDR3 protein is CASSLKRNTEAFF. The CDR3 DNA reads TGCGCCAGCAGCTTGAAGCGGAACACTGAAGCTTTCTTT.

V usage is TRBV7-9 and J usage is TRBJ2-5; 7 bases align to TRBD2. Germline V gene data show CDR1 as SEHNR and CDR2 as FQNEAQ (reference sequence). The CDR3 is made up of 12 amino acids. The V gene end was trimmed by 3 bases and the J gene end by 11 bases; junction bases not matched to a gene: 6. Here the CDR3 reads CASSFGGREQYF. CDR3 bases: TGTGCCAGCAGCTTTGGAGGGCGGGAGCAGTACTTC.

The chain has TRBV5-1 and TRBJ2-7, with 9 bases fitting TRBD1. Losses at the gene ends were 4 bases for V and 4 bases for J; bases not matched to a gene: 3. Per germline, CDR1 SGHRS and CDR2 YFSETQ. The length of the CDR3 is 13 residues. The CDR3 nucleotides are TGCGCCAGCAGCATGGACAGGGGTTACGAGCAGTACTTC. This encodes CASSMDRGYEQYF.

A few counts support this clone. The CDR3 sequence: CASSTSGMKETQYF. The CDR3 coding sequence is TGCGCCAGCAGTACAAGCGGGATGAAGGAGACCCAGTACTTC. The V call is TRBV5-1, the J call TRBJ2-5, with 7 bases aligning to TRBD2. The CDR3 contains 14 residues. V shed 5 bases, J shed 5 bases, and the junction held 9 bases outside the gene matches. The V gene's germline CDR1 is SGHRS and CDR2 YFSETQ.

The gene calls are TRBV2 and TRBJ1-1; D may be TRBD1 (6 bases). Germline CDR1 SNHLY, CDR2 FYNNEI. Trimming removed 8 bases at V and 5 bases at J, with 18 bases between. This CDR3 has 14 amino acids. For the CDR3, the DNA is TGTGCCAGCGTGGGGGCCCTGCTTGTGACTGAAGCTTTCTTT. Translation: CASVGALLVTEAFF.

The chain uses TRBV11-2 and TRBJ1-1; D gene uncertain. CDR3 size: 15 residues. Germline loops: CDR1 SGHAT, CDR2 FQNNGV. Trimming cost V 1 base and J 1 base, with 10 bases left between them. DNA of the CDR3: TGTGCCAGCAGCTTAGTACCGAGCCCGAACACTGAAGCTTTCTTT. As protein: CASSLVPSPNTEAFF.

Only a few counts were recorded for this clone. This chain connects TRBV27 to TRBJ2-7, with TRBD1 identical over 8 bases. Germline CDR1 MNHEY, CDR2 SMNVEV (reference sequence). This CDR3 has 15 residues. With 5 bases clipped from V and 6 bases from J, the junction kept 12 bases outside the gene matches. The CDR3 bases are TGTGCCAGCAGTACCACCACGACCGGGACAGGCGAGCAGTACTTC. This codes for CASSTTTTGTGEQYF.

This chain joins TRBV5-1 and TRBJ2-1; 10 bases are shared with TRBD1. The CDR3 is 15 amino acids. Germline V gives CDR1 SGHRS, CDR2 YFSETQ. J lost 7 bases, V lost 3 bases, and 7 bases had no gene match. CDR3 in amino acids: CASSWDRGTRNEQFF. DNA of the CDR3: TGCGCCAGCAGCTGGGACAGGGGAACAAGGAATGAGCAGTTCTTC.

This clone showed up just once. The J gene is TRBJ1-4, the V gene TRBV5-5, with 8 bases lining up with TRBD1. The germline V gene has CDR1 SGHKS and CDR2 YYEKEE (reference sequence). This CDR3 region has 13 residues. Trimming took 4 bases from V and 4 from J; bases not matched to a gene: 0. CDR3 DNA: TGTGCCAGCAGCGGACAGGGTAATGAAAAACTGTTTTTT. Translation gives CASSGQGNEKLFF.

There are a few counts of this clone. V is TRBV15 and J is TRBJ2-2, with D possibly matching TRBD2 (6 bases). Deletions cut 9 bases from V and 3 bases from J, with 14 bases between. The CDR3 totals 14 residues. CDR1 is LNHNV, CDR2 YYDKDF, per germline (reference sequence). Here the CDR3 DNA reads TGTGCCACAAGGAAAGGGGAGGACACCGGGGAGCTGTTTTTT. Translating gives CATRKGEDTGELFF.

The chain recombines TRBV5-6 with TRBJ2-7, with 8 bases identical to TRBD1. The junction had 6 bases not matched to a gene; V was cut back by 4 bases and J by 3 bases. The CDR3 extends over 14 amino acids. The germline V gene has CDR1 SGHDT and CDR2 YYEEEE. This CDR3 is CASSPRDRSYEQYF. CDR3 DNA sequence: TGTGCCAGCAGCCCCAGGGACAGGAGCTACGAGCAGTACTTC.

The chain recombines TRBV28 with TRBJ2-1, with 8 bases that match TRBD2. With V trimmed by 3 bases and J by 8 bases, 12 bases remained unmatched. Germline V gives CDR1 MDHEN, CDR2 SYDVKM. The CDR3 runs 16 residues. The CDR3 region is CASSFHLSGTADEQFF. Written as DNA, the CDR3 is TGTGCCAGCAGTTTTCACCTTAGCGGGACCGCCGATGAGCAGTTCTTC.

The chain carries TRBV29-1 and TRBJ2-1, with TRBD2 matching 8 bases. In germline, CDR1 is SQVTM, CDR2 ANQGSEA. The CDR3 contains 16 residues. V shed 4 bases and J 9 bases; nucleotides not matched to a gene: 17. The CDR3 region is CSVGRLAGPRSGEQFF. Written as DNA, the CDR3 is TGCAGCGTTGGCCGCCTAGCGGGTCCCCGTAGCGGTGAGCAGTTCTTC.

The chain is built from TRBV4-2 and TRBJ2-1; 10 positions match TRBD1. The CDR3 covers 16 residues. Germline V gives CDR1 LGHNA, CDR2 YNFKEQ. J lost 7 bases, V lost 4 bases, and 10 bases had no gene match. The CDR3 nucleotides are TGTGCCAGCAGCCCCGGGACAGGGGACCTCACAAATGAGCAGTTCTTC. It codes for CASSPGTGDLTNEQFF.

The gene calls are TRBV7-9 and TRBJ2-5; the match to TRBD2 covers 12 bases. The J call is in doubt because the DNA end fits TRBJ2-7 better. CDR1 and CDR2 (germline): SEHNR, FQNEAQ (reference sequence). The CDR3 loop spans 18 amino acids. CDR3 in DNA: TGTGCCAGCAGCTTAAGGCCTAGCGGGAGGGTCACCGACTACGAGCAGTACTTC. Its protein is CASSLRPSGRVTDYEQYF.

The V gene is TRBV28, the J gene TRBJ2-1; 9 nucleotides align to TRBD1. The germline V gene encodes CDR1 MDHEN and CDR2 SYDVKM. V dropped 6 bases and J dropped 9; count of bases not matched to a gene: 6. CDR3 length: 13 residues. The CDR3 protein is CASRGQGSGEQFF. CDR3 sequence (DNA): TGTGCCAGCAGGGGACAGGGTTCTGGTGAGCAGTTCTTC.

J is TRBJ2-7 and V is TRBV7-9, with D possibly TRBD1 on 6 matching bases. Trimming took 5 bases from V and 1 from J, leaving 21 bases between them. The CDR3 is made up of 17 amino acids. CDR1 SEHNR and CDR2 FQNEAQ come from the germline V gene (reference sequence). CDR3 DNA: TGTGCCAGCAGCCCAGGAGATTGGGGGCAATTTTCCTACGAGCAGTACTTC. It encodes CASSPGDWGQFSYEQYF.

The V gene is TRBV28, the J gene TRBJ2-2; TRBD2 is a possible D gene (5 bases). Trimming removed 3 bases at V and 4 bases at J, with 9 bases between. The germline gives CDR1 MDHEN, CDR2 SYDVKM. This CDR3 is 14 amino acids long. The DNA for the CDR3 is TGTGCCAGCAGTTTCCGAGGGCGCACCGGGGAGCTGTTTTTT. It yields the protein CASSFRGRTGELFF.

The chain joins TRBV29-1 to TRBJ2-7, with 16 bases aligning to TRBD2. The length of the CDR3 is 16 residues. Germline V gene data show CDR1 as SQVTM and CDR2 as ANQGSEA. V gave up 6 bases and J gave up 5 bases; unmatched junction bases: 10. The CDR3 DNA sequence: TGCAGCGTGTCCGGGACTAGCGGGAGGGCCGGTCACGAGCAGTACTTC. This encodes CSVSGTSGRAGHEQYF.

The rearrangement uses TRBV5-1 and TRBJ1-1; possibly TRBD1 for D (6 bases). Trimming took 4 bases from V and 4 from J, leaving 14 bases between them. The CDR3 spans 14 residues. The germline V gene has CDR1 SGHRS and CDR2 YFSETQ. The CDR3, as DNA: TGCGCCAGCAGCCCGGAACAGGGTCGCACTGAAGCTTTCTTT. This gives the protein CASSPEQGRTEAFF.

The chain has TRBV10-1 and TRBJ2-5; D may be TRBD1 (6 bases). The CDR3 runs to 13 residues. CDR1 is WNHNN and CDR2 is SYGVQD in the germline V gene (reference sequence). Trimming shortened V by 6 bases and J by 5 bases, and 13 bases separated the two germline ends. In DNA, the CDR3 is TGCGCCAGCAGCGACAGGACGGGGGAGACCCAGTACTTC. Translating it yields CASSDRTGETQYF.

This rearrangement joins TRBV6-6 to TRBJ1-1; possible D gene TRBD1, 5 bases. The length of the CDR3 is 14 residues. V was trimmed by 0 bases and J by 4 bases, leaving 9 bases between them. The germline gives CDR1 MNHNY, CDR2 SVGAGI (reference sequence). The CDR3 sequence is CASSYSGGSTEAFF. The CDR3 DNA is TGTGCCAGCAGTTACTCGGGGGGGAGCACTGAAGCTTTCTTT.

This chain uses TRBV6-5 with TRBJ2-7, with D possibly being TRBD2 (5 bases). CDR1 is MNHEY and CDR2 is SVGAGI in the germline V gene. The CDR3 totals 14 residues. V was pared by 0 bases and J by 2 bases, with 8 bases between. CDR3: CASSYSRGAYEQYF. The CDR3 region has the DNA TGTGCCAGCAGTTACTCTCGGGGTGCCTACGAGCAGTACTTC.

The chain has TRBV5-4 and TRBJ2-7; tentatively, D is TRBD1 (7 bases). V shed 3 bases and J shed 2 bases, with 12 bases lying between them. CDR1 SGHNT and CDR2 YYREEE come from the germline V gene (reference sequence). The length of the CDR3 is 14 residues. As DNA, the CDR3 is TGTGCCAGCAGCTCGGACAGGACTACCTACGAGCAGTACTTC. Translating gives CASSSDRTTYEQYF. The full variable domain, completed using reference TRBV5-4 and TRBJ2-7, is ETGVTQSPTHLIKTRGQQVTLRCSSQSGHNTVSWYQQALGQGPQFIFQYYREEENGRGNFPPRFSGLQFPNYSSELNVNALELDDSALYLCASSSDRTTYEQYFGPGTRLTVT.

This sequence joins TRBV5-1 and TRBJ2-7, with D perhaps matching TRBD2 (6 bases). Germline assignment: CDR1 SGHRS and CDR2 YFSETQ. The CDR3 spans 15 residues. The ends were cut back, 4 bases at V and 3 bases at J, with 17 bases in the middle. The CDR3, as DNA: TGCGCCAGCAGCCTGGTTAGCGGTCTAGGCTACGAGCAGTACTTC. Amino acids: CASSLVSGLGYEQYF.

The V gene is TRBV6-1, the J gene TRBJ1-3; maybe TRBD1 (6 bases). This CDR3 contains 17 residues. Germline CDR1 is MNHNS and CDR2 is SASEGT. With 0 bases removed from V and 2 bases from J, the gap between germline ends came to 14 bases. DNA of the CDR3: TGTGCCAGCAGTGAAGCGTCGGGGGGCTCGGCTGGAAACACCATATATTTT. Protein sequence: CASSEASGGSAGNTIYF.

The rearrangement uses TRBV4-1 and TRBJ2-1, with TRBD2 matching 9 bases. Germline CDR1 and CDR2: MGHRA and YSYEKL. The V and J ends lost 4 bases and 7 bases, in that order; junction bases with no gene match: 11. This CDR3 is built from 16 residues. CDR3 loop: CASSPTLAGAFNEQFF. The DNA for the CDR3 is TGCGCCAGCAGCCCAACTTTAGCGGGAGCCTTTAATGAGCAGTTCTTC.